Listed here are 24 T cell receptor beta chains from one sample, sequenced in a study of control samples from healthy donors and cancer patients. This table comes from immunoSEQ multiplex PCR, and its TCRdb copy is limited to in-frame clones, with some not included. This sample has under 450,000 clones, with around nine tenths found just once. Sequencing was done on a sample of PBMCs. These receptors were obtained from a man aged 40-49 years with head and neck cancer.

This chain's CDR3 is CASSIGLGAETQYF. As DNA, the CDR3 is TGTGCCAGTAGTATAGGTCTGGGAGCAGAGACCCAGTACTTC. The rearrangement links TRBV19 to TRBJ2-5, with D tentatively TRBD2 (5 bases). The CDR3 spans 14 residues. The germline CDR1 and CDR2 sequences are LNHDA and SQIVND (reference sequence). Deletions cut 1 base from V and 4 bases from J, with 10 bases between. The full variable domain, rest sourced from reference TRBV19 and TRBJ2-5, is DGGITQSPKYLFRKEGQNVTLSCEQNLNHDAMYWYRQDPGQGLRLIYYSQIVNDFQKGDIAEGYSVSREKKESFPLTVTSAQKNPTAFYLCASSIGLGAETQYFGPGTRLLVL.

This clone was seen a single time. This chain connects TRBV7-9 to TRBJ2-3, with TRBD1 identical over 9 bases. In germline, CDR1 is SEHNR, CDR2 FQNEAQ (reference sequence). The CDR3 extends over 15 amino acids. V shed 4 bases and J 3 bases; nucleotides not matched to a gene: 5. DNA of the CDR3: TGTGCCAGCAGCTCCCGACAGGGGGGGACAGATACGCAGTATTTT. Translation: CASSSRQGGTDTQYF.

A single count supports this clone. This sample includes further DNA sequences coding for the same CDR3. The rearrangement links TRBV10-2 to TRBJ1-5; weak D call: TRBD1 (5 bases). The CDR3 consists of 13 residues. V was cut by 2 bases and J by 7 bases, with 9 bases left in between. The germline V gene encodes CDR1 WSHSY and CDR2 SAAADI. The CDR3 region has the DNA TGCGCCAGCAGTGAGGGGGCAAGGCAGCCCCAGCATTTT. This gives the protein CASSEGARQPQHF.

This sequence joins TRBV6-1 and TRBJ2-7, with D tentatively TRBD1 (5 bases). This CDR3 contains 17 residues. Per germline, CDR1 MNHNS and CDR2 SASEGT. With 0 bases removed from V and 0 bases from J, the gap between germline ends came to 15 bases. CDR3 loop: CASSEAGLRGSSYEQYF. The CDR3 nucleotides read TGTGCCAGCAGTGAAGCGGGCTTAAGGGGCAGCTCCTACGAGCAGTACTTC.

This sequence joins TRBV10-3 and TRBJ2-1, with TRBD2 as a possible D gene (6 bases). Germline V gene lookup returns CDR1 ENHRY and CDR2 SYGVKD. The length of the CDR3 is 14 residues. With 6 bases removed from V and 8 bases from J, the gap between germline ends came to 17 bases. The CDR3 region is CAISRLGKRHEQFF. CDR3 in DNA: TGTGCCATCAGCCGACTAGGGAAGCGGCATGAGCAGTTCTTC.

The CDR3 spells CASSLSRSNEQFF. The DNA of the CDR3 is TGTGCCAGCAGTTTATCCAGATCTAATGAGCAGTTCTTC. The chain recombines TRBV28 with TRBJ2-1; D gene ambiguous. Per the germline V gene, CDR1 is MDHEN and CDR2 is SYDVKM. Trimming removed 1 base from V and 7 bases from J, with 8 bases in between. CDR3 length: 13 amino acids.

CDR3 coding DNA: TGTGCCAGCAGCAAGAGAGGGGGCTGGAACTATGGCTACACCTTC. Its protein product is CASSKRGGWNYGYTF. The rearrangement joins TRBV21-1 to TRBJ1-2; the tabulated D call, TRBD1, remains unverified against the DNA. TRBV21-1 corresponds to a pseudogene. The CDR3 is made up of 15 amino acids.

The CDR3 region is CASSVLGASYNSPLHF. The CDR3, as DNA: TGCGCCAGCAGTGTGCTAGGGGCGTCCTATAATTCACCCCTCCACTTT. J is TRBJ1-6 and V is TRBV10-2; TRBD1 is a possible D gene (5 bases). The CDR3 extends over 16 amino acids. Germline V gene lookup returns CDR1 WSHSY and CDR2 SAAADI. The ends were cut back, 4 bases at V and 1 base at J, with 11 bases in the middle.

For the CDR3, the DNA is TGTGCCAGCTCACGACTCGAAAGGGAAGGTGGCCGGTTCACCGGGGAGCTGTTTTTT. Translation: CASSRLEREGGRFTGELFF. The rearrangement joins TRBV18 to TRBJ2-2, with no clear D. This CDR3 region has 19 residues. CDR1 KGHSH and CDR2 LQKENI come from the germline V gene. Trimming removed 4 bases from V and 4 bases from J, with 25 bases in between.

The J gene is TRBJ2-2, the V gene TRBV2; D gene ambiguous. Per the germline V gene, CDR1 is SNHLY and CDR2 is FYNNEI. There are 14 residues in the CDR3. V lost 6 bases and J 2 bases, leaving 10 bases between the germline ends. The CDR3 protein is CASRGKINTGELFF. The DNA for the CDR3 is TGTGCCAGCAGAGGAAAGATAAACACCGGGGAGCTGTTTTTT.

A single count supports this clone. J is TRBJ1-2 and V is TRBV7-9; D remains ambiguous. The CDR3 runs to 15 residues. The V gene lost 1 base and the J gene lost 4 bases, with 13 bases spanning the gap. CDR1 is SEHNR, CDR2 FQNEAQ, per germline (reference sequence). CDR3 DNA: TGTGCCAGCAGCTTAGAAGTTAGTCTTTTCTATGGCTACACCTTC. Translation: CASSLEVSLFYGYTF.

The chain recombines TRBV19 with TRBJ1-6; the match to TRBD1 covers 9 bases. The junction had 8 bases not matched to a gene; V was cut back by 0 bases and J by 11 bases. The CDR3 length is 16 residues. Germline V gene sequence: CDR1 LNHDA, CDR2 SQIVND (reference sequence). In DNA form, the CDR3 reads TGTGCCAGTAGTATAGACACCGGGACAGGGCGTCCACCCCTCCACTTT. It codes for CASSIDTGTGRPPLHF.

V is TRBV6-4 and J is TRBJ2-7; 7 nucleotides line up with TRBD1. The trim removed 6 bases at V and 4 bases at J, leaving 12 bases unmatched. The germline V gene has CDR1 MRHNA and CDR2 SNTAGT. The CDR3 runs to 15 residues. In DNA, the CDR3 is TGTGCCAGCAGAGAAACCCCCGGGACAGAGTACGAGCAGTACTTC. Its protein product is CASRETPGTEYEQYF.

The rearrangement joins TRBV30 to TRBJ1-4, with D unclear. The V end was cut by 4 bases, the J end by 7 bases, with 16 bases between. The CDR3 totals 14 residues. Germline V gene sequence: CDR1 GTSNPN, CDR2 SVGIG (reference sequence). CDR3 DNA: TGTGCCTGGAATCCACCGGCACGGGTTGAAAAACTGTTTTTT. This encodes CAWNPPARVEKLFF.

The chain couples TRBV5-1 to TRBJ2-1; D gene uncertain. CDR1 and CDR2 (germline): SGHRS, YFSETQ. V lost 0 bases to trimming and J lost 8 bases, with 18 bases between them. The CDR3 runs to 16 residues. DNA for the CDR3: TGCGCCAGCAGCTTGGAGGTGGATACGATTAGCCATGAGCAGTTCTTC. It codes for CASSLEVDTISHEQFF.

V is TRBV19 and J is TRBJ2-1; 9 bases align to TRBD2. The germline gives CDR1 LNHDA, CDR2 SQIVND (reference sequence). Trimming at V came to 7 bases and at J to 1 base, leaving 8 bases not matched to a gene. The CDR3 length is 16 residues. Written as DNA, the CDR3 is TGTGCCAGTAAAAGGATAGCGGGAGAGTCCTACAATGAGCAGTTCTTC. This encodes CASKRIAGESYNEQFF.

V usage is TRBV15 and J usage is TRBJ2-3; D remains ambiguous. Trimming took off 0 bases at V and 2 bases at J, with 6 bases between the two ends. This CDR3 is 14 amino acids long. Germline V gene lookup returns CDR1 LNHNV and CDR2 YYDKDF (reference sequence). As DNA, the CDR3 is TGTGCCACCAGCAGAGATCCCCCCACAGATACGCAGTATTTT. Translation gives CATSRDPPTDTQYF. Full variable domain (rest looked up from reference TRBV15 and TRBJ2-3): DAMVIQNPRYQVTQFGKPVTLSCSQTLNHNVMYWYQQKSSQAPKLLFHYYDKDFNNEADTPDNFQSRRPNTSFCFLDIRSPGLGDTAMYLCATSRDPPTDTQYFGPGTRLTVL.

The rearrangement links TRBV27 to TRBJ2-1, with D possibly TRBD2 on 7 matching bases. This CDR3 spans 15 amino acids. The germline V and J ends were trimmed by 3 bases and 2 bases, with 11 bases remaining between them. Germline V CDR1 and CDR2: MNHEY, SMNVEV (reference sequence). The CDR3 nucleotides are TGTGCCAGCAGTTTTGGGGGGGCCGCCTACAATGAGCAGTTCTTC. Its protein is CASSFGGAAYNEQFF.

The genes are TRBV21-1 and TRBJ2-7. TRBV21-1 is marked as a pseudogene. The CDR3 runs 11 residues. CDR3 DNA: TGTGCCAGCAGCTTAGTGTTGGCGCGATACTTC. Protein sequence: CASSLVLARYF.

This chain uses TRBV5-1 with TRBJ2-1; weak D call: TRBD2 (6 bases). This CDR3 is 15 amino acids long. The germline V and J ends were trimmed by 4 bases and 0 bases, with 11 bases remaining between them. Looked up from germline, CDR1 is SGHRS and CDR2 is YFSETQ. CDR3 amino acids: CASSRRGSSYNEQFF. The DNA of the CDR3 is TGCGCCAGCAGCCGGAGGGGATCCTCCTACAATGAGCAGTTCTTC. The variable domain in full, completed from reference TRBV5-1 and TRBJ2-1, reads KAGVTQTPRYLIKTRGQQVTLSCSPISGHRSVSWYQQTPGQGLQFLFEYFSETQRNKGNFPGRFSGRQFSNSRSEMNVSTLELGDSALYLCASSRRGSSYNEQFFGPGTRLTVL.

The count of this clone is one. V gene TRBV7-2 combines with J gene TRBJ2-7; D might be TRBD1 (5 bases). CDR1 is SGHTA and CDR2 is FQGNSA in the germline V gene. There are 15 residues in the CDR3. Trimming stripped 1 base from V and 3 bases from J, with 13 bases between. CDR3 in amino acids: CASSLGRELGYEQYF. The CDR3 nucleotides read TGTGCCAGCAGCTTAGGCAGGGAACTGGGCTACGAGCAGTACTTC. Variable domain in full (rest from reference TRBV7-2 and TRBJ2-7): GAGVSQSPSNKVTEKGKDVELRCDPISGHTALYWYRQSLGQGLEFLIYFQGNSAPDKSGLPSDRFSAERTGGSVSTLTIQRTQQEDSAVYLCASSLGRELGYEQYFGPGTRLTVT.

This CDR3 is CAIRRSGQNYGYTF. The CDR3 region has the DNA TGTGCCATCAGACGGTCCGGCCAGAACTATGGCTACACCTTC. This sequence joins TRBV10-3 and TRBJ1-2; D ambiguous. The germline V gene encodes CDR1 ENHRY and CDR2 SYGVKD. Between the trimmed V and J ends, which lost 6 bases and 2 bases, there was a span of 13 bases. The CDR3 is 14 amino acids.

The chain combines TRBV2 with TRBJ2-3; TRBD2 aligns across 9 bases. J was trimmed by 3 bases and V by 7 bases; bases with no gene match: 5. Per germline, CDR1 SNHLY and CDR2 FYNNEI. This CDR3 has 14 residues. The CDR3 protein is CASKTSGSTDTQYF. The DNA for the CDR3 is TGTGCCAGCAAAACTAGCGGGTCGACAGATACGCAGTATTTT. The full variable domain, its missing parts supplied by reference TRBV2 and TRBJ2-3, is EPEVTQTPSHQVTQMGQEVILRCVPISNHLYFYWYRQILGQKVEFLVSFYNNEISEKSEIFDDQFSVERPDGSNFTLKIRSTKLEDSAMYFCASKTSGSTDTQYFGPGTRLTVL.

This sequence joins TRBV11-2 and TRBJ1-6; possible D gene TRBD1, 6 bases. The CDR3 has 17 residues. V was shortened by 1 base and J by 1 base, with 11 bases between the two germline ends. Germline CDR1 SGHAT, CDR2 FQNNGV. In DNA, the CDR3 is TGTGCCAGCAGCTTAGCGGGGGGGGCGTCCTATAATTCACCCCTCCACTTT. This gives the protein CASSLAGGASYNSPLHF.